The text below deals with one T cell receptor (beta chain). Its antigen is currently unknown. One junction end disagrees with the germline gene, perhaps due to a read error. The CDR3 spans 18 residues. CDR1 and CDR2 (germline): ENHRY, SYGVKD. The sample is drawn from a study of cytomegalovirus exposure and HLA in healthy donors. 13 Jbeta primers and 60 Vbeta primers were used for the PCR. Generated by immunoSEQ multiplex PCR, the TCRdb table keeps only in-frame clones and is missing some. The profile covers roughly 150,000 clones, with roughly 82% appearing a single time and under 7.5% taken by the ten largest. Study results and limitations: The study listed roughly 160 cytomegalovirus-associated TCR beta chains.

The source is a woman aged 45-60 years in good health and CMV-seropositive. The rearrangement links TRBV10-3 to TRBJ2-3; 9 positions match TRBD2. Sequenced material: PBMCs. CDR3 bases: TGTGCCATCAGGGAGTCGGTGGTAGCGGGGGCCGCCACAGATACGCAGTATTTT. Translating it yields CAIRESVVAGAATDTQYF.